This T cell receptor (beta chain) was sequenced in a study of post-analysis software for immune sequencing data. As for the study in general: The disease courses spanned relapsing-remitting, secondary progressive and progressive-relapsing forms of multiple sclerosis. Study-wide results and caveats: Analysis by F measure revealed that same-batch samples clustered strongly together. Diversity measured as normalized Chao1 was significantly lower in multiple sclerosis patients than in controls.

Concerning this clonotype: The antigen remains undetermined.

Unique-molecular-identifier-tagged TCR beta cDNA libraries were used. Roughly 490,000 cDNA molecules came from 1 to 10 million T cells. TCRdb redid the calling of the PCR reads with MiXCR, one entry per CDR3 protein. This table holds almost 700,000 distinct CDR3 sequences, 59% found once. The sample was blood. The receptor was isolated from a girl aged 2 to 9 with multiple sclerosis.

The CDR3 reads CASSEGGEKLFF. CDR3 bases: TGTGCCAGCAGTGAAGGCGGTGAAAAACTGTTTTTT. The chain is built from TRBV2 and TRBJ1-4; no clear D gene. The length of the CDR3 is 12 residues. Germline CDR1 reads SNHLY; CDR2 reads FYNNEI. V was pared by 1 base and J by 7 bases, with 4 bases between.